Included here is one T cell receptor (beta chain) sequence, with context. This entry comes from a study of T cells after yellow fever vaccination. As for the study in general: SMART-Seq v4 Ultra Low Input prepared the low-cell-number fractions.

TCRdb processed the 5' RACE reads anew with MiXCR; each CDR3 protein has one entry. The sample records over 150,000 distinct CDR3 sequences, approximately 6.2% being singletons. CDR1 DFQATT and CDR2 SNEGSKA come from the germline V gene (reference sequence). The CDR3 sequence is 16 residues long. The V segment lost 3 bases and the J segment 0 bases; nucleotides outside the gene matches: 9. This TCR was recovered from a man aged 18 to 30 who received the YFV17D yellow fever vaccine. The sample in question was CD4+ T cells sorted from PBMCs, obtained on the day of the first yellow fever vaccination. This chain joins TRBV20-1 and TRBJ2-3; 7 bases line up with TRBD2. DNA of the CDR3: TGCAGTGCTAGCAACCGGGGGGTCTCTAGCACAGATACGCAGTATTTT. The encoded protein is CSASNRGVSSTDTQYF.